This record concerns one T cell receptor beta chain sequence. The antigen is undetermined. The data derive from a study of regulatory dendritic cells for organ transplantation. Here immunoSEQ multiplex PCR was the method, and the copy in TCRdb shows in-frame clones only, minus some. The sample includes roughly 34,000 clones, less than 90% seen only once; the top ten take under 0.075%. From germline, CDR1 is MNHEY and CDR2 SMNVEV (reference sequence). The CDR3 has 13 amino acids. The V and J ends lost 10 bases and 1 base, in that order; junction bases with no gene match: 2. The study's findings and limits: Regulatory dendritic cells appeared to expand memory CD8+ clones less than mature ones. Memory CD8+ T cells were the most oligoclonal; naive cells were highly diverse. Resting memory CD8+ T cells held the most alloreactive clonotypes.

CD4+ or CD8+ T cells were sorted as naive CD45RA+ or memory CD45RO+. The sequence derives from a human donor in good health. The sequencing sample was made of naive CD4+ T cells from blood. This sample's subset: CD45RA+ naive T cells. The chain couples TRBV27 to TRBJ2-4, with 9 bases identical to TRBD1. DNA for the CDR3: TGTGCCACTGGACAGGGGGCCAAAAACATTCAGTACTTC. Encoded protein: CATGQGAKNIQYF.